The 17 T cell receptor beta chains below all came from one sample that was sequenced in a study of blood T cell repertoires in COVID-19. Here immunoSEQ multiplex PCR was the method, and the copy in TCRdb shows in-frame clones only, minus some. The sample comprises 320,000 or so clones, about nine tenths of which are singletons, and 4.5% to 6.5% rests with the top ten. Sequencing was done on a sample of PBMCs or T cells enriched from blood (not recorded which). Receptor source: a man between 60 and 75 years old who had recovered from COVID-19.

This sequence joins TRBV4-2 and TRBJ2-7; D ambiguous. V was pared by 1 base and J by 4 bases, with 5 bases between. Per the germline V gene, CDR1 is LGHNA and CDR2 is YNFKEQ. This CDR3 is 12 amino acids long. For the CDR3, the DNA is TGTGCCAGCAGCCAAGTCGGTTACGAGCAGTACTTC. It specifies CASSQVGYEQYF.

In this sample, this clone turned up once. The same CDR3 can be traced to other DNA sequences in this sample. CDR3 bases: TGTGCCAGCTCACCAGGGACAGGGGGCAGAGAGACCCAGTACTTC. Amino acids: CASSPGTGGRETQYF. The chain links TRBV18 to TRBJ2-5, with TRBD1 matching 12 bases. The germline V gene encodes CDR1 KGHSH and CDR2 LQKENI. The V gene end was trimmed by 2 bases and the J gene end by 4 bases; junction bases not matched to a gene: 2. CDR3 length: 15 residues.

A word on this clone: Other DNA sequences in the same sample also yield this CDR3. The chain links TRBV2 to TRBJ2-3; TRBD2 matches at 7 bases. Germline lookup yields CDR1 SNHLY and CDR2 FYNNEI. V trimming: 6 bases; J trimming: 1 base; junction bases outside the gene matches: 4. The CDR3 sequence is 14 residues long. The CDR3 loop is CASSDREGTDTQYF. The CDR3 nucleotides are TGTGCCAGCAGCGACCGGGAGGGCACAGATACGCAGTATTTT.

The chain couples TRBV4-1 to TRBJ2-1, with D possibly being TRBD2 (6 bases). V dropped 3 bases and J dropped 4 bases, with 13 bases sitting between them. Germline V lookup: CDR1 MGHRA, CDR2 YSYEKL. The CDR3 is 15 amino acids. CDR3 amino acids: CASSQLAGFYNEQFF. The CDR3 nucleotides read TGCGCCAGCAGCCAGTTGGCGGGATTTTACAATGAGCAGTTCTTC.

The J gene is TRBJ1-6, the V gene TRBV25-1; D gene unclear. The CDR3 has 16 residues. V was cut by 3 bases and J by 0 bases, with 9 bases left in between. Germline assignment: CDR1 MGHDK and CDR2 SYGVNS. DNA of the CDR3: TGTGCCAGCAGTGACGGCGGGAGCTCCTATAATTCACCCCTCCACTTT. As protein: CASSDGGSSYNSPLHF.

The chain couples TRBV28 to TRBJ2-1; 12 bases are shared with TRBD2. The CDR3 length is 14 residues. The J segment lost 7 bases and the V segment lost 6 bases, leaving 4 bases of the junction unmatched. Germline-derived CDR1 and CDR2 are MDHEN and SYDVKM. The CDR3 DNA follows: TGTGCCAGCAGAGGACTAGCGGGACCAAATGAGCAGTTCTTC. This translates into CASRGLAGPNEQFF.

The chain couples TRBV27 to TRBJ2-2; 15 bases line up with TRBD2. CDR3 length equals 17 residues. The germline gives CDR1 MNHEY, CDR2 SMNVEV (reference sequence). Germline trimming cut 7 bases from V and 4 bases from J; bases unmatched to any gene: 7. CDR3 in amino acids: CASIRTSGRAITGELFF. The CDR3 DNA reads as TGTGCCAGCATCCGGACTAGCGGGAGGGCCATCACCGGGGAGCTGTTTTTT.

The chain joins TRBV5-8 to TRBJ1-5; no clear D gene. This CDR3 comprises 13 residues. Germline CDR1 reads SGHTS; CDR2 reads YDEGEE. V was shortened by 0 bases and J by 5 bases, with 6 bases between the two germline ends. CDR3 coding DNA: TGTGCCAGCAGCTTGGCATTGTATCAGCCCCAGCATTTT. Residues: CASSLALYQPQHF.

The J gene is TRBJ2-1, the V gene TRBV7-8; the match to TRBD2 covers 14 bases. V lost 5 bases to trimming and J lost 12 bases; unmatched junction nucleotides: 9. The CDR3 consists of 15 residues. Germline V CDR1 and CDR2: SGHVS, FQNEAQ. CDR3 in DNA: TGTGCCAGCAGCCCCACGGGACTAGCGGGAGTTGGGCAGTTCTTC. It encodes CASSPTGLAGVGQFF. Filled out from reference TRBV7-8 and TRBJ2-1, the complete variable domain reads GAGVSQSPRYKVAKRGQDVALRCDPISGHVSLFWYQQALGQGPEFLTYFQNEAQLDKSGLPSDRFFAERPEGSVSTLKIQRTQQEDSAVYLCASSPTGLAGVGQFFGPGTRLTVL.

The J gene is TRBJ2-7, the V gene TRBV19, with 10 bases that match TRBD2. J gave up 5 bases and V 8 bases, and 9 bases lay outside the gene matches. Germline V gene lookup returns CDR1 LNHDA and CDR2 SQIVND (reference sequence). This CDR3 region has 14 residues. The CDR3 spells CASRKAGGPNEQYF. The CDR3 coding sequence is TGTGCCAGTCGTAAAGCGGGAGGGCCAAACGAGCAGTACTTC.

This chain uses TRBV6-5 with TRBJ2-7; TRBD1 agrees at 9 bases. This CDR3 has 15 amino acids. Germline V lookup: CDR1 MNHEY, CDR2 SVGAGI. V lost 7 bases, J lost 6 bases, and 13 bases stayed unmatched. The CDR3 reads CASKRTGEMGSEQYF. In nucleotides, the CDR3 is TGTGCCAGCAAGCGGACAGGGGAAATGGGGAGCGAGCAGTACTTC.

The chain employs TRBV18 and TRBJ1-1; TRBD1 aligns across 11 bases. The CDR3 contains 15 residues. Per germline, CDR1 KGHSH and CDR2 LQKENI. Trimming removed 4 bases from V and 7 bases from J; junction bases left unmatched: 8. CDR3 in amino acids: CASSQTPGQGDEAFF. The DNA of the CDR3 is TGTGCCAGCTCACAAACACCGGGACAGGGGGATGAAGCTTTCTTT.

The rearrangement links TRBV11-1 to TRBJ2-1; 12 bases map to TRBD2. Unmatched junction bases numbered 6, after V lost 3 bases and J lost 6 bases. Germline lookup yields CDR1 SGHAT and CDR2 FQDESV (reference sequence). The CDR3 runs 16 residues. CDR3 sequence reads: CASSFRTSGTGNEQFF. In DNA form, the CDR3 reads TGTGCCAGCAGCTTCCGGACTAGCGGGACTGGCAATGAGCAGTTCTTC.

This clone was observed a single time. V and J are TRBV5-1 and TRBJ2-7; 11 positions agree with TRBD2. Germline V gene lookup returns CDR1 SGHRS and CDR2 YFSETQ. With V trimmed by 2 bases and J by 6 bases, 4 bases remained unmatched. The CDR3 is made up of 14 amino acids. The CDR3 is CASSFDLAGGEQYF. The CDR3 coding sequence is TGCGCCAGCAGCTTTGATCTAGCGGGAGGCGAGCAGTACTTC.

This sequence joins TRBV11-2 and TRBJ2-1, with 7 bases matching TRBD2. The CDR3 is 15 amino acids. CDR1 and CDR2 from the germline V gene are SGHAT and FQNNGV. The junction had 5 bases not matched to a gene; V was cut back by 5 bases and J by 1 base. CDR3 sequence: CASSREAGSYNEQFF. The DNA for the CDR3 is TGTGCCAGCAGCCGCGAAGCGGGATCCTACAATGAGCAGTTCTTC. Full variable domain (rest looked up from reference TRBV11-2 and TRBJ2-1): EAGVAQSPRYKIIEKRQSVAFWCNPISGHATLYWYQQILGQGPKLLIQFQNNGVVDDSQLPKDRFSAERLKGVDSTLKIQPAKLEDSAVYLCASSREAGSYNEQFFGPGTRLTVL.

The gene calls are TRBV4-2 and TRBJ2-7; TRBD2 matches at 13 bases. This CDR3 region has 16 residues. V shed 1 base and J 9 bases; nucleotides not matched to a gene: 9. Germline V gene data show CDR1 as LGHNA and CDR2 as YNFKEQ. The CDR3 DNA is TGTGCCAGCAGCCAAGGACTAGCGGGAGGTGCCTTCGGGCAGTACTTC. It specifies CASSQGLAGGAFGQYF.

This rearrangement joins TRBV5-1 to TRBJ1-1, with D tentatively TRBD1 (6 bases). This CDR3 is built from 14 residues. The germline CDR1 and CDR2 sequences are SGHRS and YFSETQ. Trimming removed 5 bases at V and 1 base at J, with 12 bases between. The CDR3 nucleotides are TGCGCCAGCAGATTAAGACAGGAGAACACTGAAGCTTTCTTT. It specifies CASRLRQENTEAFF.